This TCR beta chain was identified in a study of blood T cells in healthy people across ages. Points from the study as a whole: Expanded clonotype changes were possibly confounded by unknown donor CMV status.

In this sample, this clonotype turned up a few times. The antigen remains unidentified. Looked up from germline, CDR1 is MGHRA and CDR2 is YSYEKL. V was clipped by 0 bases and J by 4 bases; unmatched bases: 4. The CDR3 has 16 amino acids. A minimum of 5 micrograms of total RNA was extracted per sample. Sample-barcoded 5' priming and a J-beta primer mix drove a second PCR of about 6 to 12 cycles. MiXCR was run by TCRdb on the 5' RACE reads, yielding one entry per CDR3 protein. The sample yields some 1,000,000 distinct CDR3 sequences, about 25% seen once. The same sample was also studied in work on T cells of mothers and their children. That paper states: Mothers gave over 8.5 million TCR beta CDR3 reads each, and children 2.5 million to 3.5 million each. Similar thymic selection effects on TCR recombination output appear in pairs, both related and unrelated.

Sequencing input: blood. The chain combines TRBV4-1 with TRBJ2-2; 8 bases line up with TRBD2. The origin of this receptor is a girl under 10 years old in good health. Here the CDR3 reads CASSQDGGAITGELFF. CDR3 bases: TGCGCCAGCAGCCAAGACGGGGGGGCTATCACCGGGGAGCTGTTTTTT.